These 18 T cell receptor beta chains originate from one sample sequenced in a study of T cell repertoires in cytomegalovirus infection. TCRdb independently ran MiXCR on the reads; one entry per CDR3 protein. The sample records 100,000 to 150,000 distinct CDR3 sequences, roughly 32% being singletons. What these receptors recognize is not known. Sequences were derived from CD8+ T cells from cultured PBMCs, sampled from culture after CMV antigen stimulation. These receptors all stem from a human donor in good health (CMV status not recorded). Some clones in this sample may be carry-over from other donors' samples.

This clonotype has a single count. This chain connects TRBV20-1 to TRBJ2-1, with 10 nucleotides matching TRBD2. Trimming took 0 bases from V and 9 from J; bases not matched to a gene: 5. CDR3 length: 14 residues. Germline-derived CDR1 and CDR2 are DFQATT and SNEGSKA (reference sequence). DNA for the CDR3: TGCAGTGCTAGAGACAGCGGGGGGGCCGGTGAGCAGTTCTTC. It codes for CSARDSGGAGEQFF.

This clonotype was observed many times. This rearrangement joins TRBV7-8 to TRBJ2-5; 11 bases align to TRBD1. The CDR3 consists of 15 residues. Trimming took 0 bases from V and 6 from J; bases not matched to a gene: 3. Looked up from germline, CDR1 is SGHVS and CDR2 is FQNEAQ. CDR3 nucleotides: TGTGCCAGCAGCTTAGCGGGACAGGGGGGGCAGACCCAGTACTTC. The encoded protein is CASSLAGQGGQTQYF.

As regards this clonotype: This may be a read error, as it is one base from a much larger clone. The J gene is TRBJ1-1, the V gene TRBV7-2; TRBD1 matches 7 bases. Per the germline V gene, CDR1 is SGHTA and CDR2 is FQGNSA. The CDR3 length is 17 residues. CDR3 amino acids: CAGSLIRGGYMNTEAFF. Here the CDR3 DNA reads TGTGCCGGCAGCTTAATAAGAGGGGGCTACATGAACACTGAAGCTTTCTTT.

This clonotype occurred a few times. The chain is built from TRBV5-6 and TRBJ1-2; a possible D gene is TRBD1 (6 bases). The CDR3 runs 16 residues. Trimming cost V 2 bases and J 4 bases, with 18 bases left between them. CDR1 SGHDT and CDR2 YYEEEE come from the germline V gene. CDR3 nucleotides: TGTGCCAGCAGCTTCTTAACAGGGCAGCTTACCTATGGCTACACCTTC. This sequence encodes CASSFLTGQLTYGYTF.

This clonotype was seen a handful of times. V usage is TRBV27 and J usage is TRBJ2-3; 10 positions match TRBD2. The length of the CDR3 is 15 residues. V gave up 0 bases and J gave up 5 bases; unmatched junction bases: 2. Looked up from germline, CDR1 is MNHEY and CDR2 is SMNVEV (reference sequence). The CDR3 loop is CASSLSAGGLDTQYF. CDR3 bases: TGTGCCAGCAGTTTATCAGCGGGGGGGCTAGATACGCAGTATTTT.

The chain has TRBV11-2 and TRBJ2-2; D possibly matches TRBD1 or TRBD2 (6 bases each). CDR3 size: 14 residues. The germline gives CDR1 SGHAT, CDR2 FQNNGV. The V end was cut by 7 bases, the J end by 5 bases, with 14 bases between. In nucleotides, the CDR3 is TGTGCCAGCACCCTGAAAGGGGGGACCGGGGAGCTGTTTTTT. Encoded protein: CASTLKGGTGELFF. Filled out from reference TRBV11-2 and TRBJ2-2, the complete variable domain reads EAGVAQSPRYKIIEKRQSVAFWCNPISGHATLYWYQQILGQGPKLLIQFQNNGVVDDSQLPKDRFSAERLKGVDSTLKIQPAKLEDSAVYLCASTLKGGTGELFFGEGSRLTVL.

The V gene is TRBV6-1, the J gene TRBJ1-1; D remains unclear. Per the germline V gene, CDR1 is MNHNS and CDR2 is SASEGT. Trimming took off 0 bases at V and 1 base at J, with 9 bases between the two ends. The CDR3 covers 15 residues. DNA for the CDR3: TGTGCCAGCAGTGAAGCAGGTTGGAGGAACACTGAAGCTTTCTTT. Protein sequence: CASSEAGWRNTEAFF.

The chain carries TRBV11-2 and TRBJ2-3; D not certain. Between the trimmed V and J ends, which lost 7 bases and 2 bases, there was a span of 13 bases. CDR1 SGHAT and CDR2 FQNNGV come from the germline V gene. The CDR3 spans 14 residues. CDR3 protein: CASIGNSFTDTQYF. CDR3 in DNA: TGTGCCAGCATCGGTAACAGCTTCACAGATACGCAGTATTTT. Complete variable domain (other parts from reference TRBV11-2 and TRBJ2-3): EAGVAQSPRYKIIEKRQSVAFWCNPISGHATLYWYQQILGQGPKLLIQFQNNGVVDDSQLPKDRFSAERLKGVDSTLKIQPAKLEDSAVYLCASIGNSFTDTQYFGPGTRLTVL.

The CDR3 sequence is CASSIILLRQAANYGYTF. The CDR3 DNA is TGTGCCAGTAGTATAATCCTCCTGCGGCAGGCAGCTAACTATGGCTACACCTTC. The genes are TRBV19 and TRBJ1-2; D gene unclear. The V gene lost 2 bases and the J gene lost 0 bases, with 19 bases spanning the gap. This CDR3 comprises 18 residues. Germline V CDR1 and CDR2: LNHDA, SQIVND (reference sequence).

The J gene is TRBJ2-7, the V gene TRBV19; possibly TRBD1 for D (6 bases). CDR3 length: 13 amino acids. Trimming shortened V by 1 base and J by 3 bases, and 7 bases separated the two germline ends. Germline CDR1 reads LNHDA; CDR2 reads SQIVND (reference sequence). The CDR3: CASSIGDNYEQYF. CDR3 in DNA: TGTGCCAGTAGTATAGGGGACAACTACGAGCAGTACTTC. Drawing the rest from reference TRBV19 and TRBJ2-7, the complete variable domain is DGGITQSPKYLFRKEGQNVTLSCEQNLNHDAMYWYRQDPGQGLRLIYYSQIVNDFQKGDIAEGYSVSREKKESFPLTVTSAQKNPTAFYLCASSIGDNYEQYFGPGTRLTVT.

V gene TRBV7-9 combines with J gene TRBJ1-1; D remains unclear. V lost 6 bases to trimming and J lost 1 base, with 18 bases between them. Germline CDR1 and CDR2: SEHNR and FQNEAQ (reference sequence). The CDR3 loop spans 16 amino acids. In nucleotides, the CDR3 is TGTGCCAGCAGTTTGCACGGCGGGTTCGGGAACACTGAAGCTTTCTTT. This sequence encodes CASSLHGGFGNTEAFF.

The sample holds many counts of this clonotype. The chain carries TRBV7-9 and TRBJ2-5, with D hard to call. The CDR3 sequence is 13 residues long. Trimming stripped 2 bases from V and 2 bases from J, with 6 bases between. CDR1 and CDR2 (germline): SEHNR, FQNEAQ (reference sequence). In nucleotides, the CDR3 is TGTGCCAGCAGCTTACCACGACAAGAGACCCAGTACTTC. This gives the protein CASSLPRQETQYF. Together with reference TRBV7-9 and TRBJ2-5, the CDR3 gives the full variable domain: DTGVSQNPRHKITKRGQNVTFRCDPISEHNRLYWYRQTLGQGPEFLTYFQNEAQLEKSRLLSDRFSAERPKGSFSTLEIQRTEQGDSAMYLCASSLPRQETQYFGPGTRLLVL.

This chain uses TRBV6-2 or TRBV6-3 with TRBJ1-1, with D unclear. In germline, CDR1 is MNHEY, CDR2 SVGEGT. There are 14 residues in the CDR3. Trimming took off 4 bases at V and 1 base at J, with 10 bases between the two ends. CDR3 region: CASSSVAKNTEAFF. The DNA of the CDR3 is TGTGCCAGCAGTTCGGTAGCGAAGAACACTGAAGCTTTCTTT.

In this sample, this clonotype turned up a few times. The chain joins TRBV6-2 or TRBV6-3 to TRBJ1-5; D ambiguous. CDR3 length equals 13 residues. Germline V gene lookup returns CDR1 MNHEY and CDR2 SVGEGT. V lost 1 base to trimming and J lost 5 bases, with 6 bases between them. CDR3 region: CASSYWRDQPQHF. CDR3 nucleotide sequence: TGTGCCAGCAGTTACTGGAGGGATCAGCCCCAGCATTTT.

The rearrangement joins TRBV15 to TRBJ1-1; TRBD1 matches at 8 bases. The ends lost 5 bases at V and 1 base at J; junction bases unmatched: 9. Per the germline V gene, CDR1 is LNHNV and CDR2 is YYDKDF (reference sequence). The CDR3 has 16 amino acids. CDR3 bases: TGTGCCACCAGCGCCCGGACAGGGTATCCGAACACTGAAGCTTTCTTT. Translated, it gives CATSARTGYPNTEAFF.

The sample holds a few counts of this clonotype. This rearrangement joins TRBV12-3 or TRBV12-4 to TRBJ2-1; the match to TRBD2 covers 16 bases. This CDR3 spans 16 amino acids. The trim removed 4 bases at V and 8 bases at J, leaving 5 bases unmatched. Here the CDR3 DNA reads TGTGCCAGCAGTTCGGGACTAGCGGGGGGGCCCTATGAGCAGTTCTTC. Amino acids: CASSSGLAGGPYEQFF.

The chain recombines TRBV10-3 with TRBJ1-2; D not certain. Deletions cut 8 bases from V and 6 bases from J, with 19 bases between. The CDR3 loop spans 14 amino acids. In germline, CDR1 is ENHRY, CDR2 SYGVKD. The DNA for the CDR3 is TGTGCCATCCTACGGGCGGGGTCCGGGGATGGCTACACCTTC. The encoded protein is CAILRAGSGDGYTF.

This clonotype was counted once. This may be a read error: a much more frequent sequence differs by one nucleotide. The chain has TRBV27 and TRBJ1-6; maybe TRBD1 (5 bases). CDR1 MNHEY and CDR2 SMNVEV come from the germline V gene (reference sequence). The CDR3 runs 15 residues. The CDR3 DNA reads TGTTCCAGCAGTCCCACGGGGGGGTCCCCTTCACCCCTCCACTTT. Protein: CSSSPTGGSPSPLHF.